Listed below are T cell receptor beta chains from one sample, sequenced in a study of blood T cell repertoires in COVID-19. The data were produced by immunoSEQ multiplex PCR, yet TCRdb's version contains in-frame clones alone and is incomplete. The sample has more than 200,000 clones; less than 85% are singletons. Material for sequencing was peripheral blood. These receptor sequences come from an elderly woman with active or convalescent COVID-19. The conserved cysteine and the conserved F or W are not part of the CDR3 here. Fields, in order: V gene, CDR3 protein.

v_gene: TRBV6-2/TRBV6-3; CDR3aa: ASSSGREITGELF
v_gene: TRBV3-1/TRBV3-2; CDR3aa: ASSQAQGARSYGYT
v_gene: TRBV18; CDR3aa: ASSPSRKGYNEQF
v_gene: TRBV15; CDR3aa: ATSRDWTADGYT
v_gene: TRBV6-2/TRBV6-3; CDR3aa: ASSRTGTETQY
v_gene: TRBV7-9; CDR3aa: ASSNTAFSSGNTIY
v_gene: TRBV5-1; CDR3aa: ASSGGRGGEETQY
v_gene: TRBV28; CDR3aa: AIQDSLNYEQY
v_gene: TRBV12-5; CDR3aa: ASGLVGTSGRATDTQY
v_gene: TRBV19; CDR3aa: ASSAPGYANYGYT
v_gene: TRBV2; CDR3aa: ASTPQPGGTMY
v_gene: TRBV3-1/TRBV3-2; CDR3aa: ASSQEVGEAF
v_gene: TRBV19; CDR3aa: ASSKRTDLNSPLH
v_gene: TRBV27; CDR3aa: ASRQLRSSPLH
v_gene: TRBV19; CDR3aa: ASSLLPTGNQPQH
v_gene: TRBV9; CDR3aa: ASSVGGTLALGYT
v_gene: TRBV5-1; CDR3aa: ASSPSGQSNSPLH
v_gene: TRBV7-9; CDR3aa: ASSLGPSYGYT
v_gene: TRBV6-5; CDR3aa: ASRVGGSTEAF
v_gene: TRBV18; CDR3aa: ASSPETGSAQH
v_gene: TRBV6-6; CDR3aa: ASREQGSGEAF
v_gene: TRBV7-2; CDR3aa: ASSETSGSDEQY
v_gene: TRBV3-1/TRBV3-2; CDR3aa: ASSRQGAQVYGYT
v_gene: TRBV28; CDR3aa: ASSLLVSGGANTGELF
v_gene: TRBV7-9; CDR3aa: ASSWGTGDNSPLH
v_gene: TRBV10-3; CDR3aa: AISESFSGMQDTQY
v_gene: TRBV27; CDR3aa: ASSLRQGLPGELF
v_gene: TRBV7-2; CDR3aa: ASSGQQGTNEKLF
v_gene: TRBV27; CDR3aa: ASSGDRVSGYT
v_gene: TRBV2; CDR3aa: ASSESQETQY
v_gene: TRBV28; CDR3aa: ASSLPGTNREKLF
v_gene: TRBV27; CDR3aa: ASSLRGDRVSYEQY
v_gene: TRBV13; CDR3aa: ASSFKDRGDEQY
v_gene: TRBV29-1; CDR3aa: SVPSGTRETQY
v_gene: TRBV3-1/TRBV3-2; CDR3aa: ASSPQGAYGYT
v_gene: TRBV27; CDR3aa: ASSWTGGGSPLH
v_gene: TRBV5-1; CDR3aa: ASSGPASGGTNEQF